These 14 T cell receptor beta chains were sequenced from one sample in a study of neurological immune-mediated disorders. As for time point: longitudinal time-point 2. One entry per CDR3 protein, called by TCRdb with MiXCR from the 5' RACE reads. The repertoire holds about 60,000 distinct CDR3 sequences, with around 10% as singletons. Sequences were obtained from PBMCs. The receptors shown here come from a man younger than 40 in good health.

This clonotype was recorded many times. The chain links TRBV3-1 to TRBJ2-5, with TRBD1 matching 10 bases. The CDR3 is 15 residues long. The V segment lost 4 bases and the J segment 2 bases; nucleotides outside the gene matches: 4. Germline V CDR1 and CDR2: LGHDT, YNNKEL (reference sequence). This CDR3 is CASSRGTGVQETQYF. The CDR3, as DNA: TGTGCCAGCAGCCGCGGGACAGGGGTGCAAGAGACCCAGTACTTC.

V gene TRBV5-5 combines with J gene TRBJ2-7; possibly TRBD1 for D (5 bases). The V gene's germline CDR1 is SGHKS and CDR2 YYEKEE (reference sequence). V was shortened by 4 bases and J by 6 bases, with 20 bases between the two germline ends. The CDR3 extends over 15 amino acids. This CDR3 reads CASSAARQWYSEQYF. CDR3 nucleotide sequence: TGTGCCAGCAGCGCGGCCCGACAGTGGTATAGCGAGCAGTACTTC.

This clonotype was observed a handful of times. The chain uses TRBV29-1 and TRBJ2-2; 7 bases are a match to TRBD1. This CDR3 is 13 amino acids long. V was pared by 6 bases and J by 2 bases, with 3 bases of the junction left unmatched. The germline V gene encodes CDR1 SQVTM and CDR2 ANQGSEA. CDR3 in DNA: TGCAGCGTGGGACAGTTAAACACCGGGGAGCTGTTTTTT. Amino acid sequence: CSVGQLNTGELFF.

This clonotype was recorded at least ten times. The chain has TRBV5-1 and TRBJ2-1, with a tentative D call TRBD2 (5 bases). This CDR3 region has 14 residues. Trimming cost V 3 bases and J 4 bases, with 11 bases left between them. The germline gives CDR1 SGHRS, CDR2 YFSETQ. The CDR3: CASSYGERYNEQFF. The CDR3 bases are TGCGCCAGCAGCTACGGGGAGAGATACAATGAGCAGTTCTTC. Full variable domain (outside the CDR3, taken from reference TRBV5-1 and TRBJ2-1): KAGVTQTPRYLIKTRGQQVTLSCSPISGHRSVSWYQQTPGQGLQFLFEYFSETQRNKGNFPGRFSGRQFSNSRSEMNVSTLELGDSALYLCASSYGERYNEQFFGPGTRLTVL.

This clonotype was observed at least ten times. The V gene is TRBV5-1, the J gene TRBJ2-1; 12 bases align to TRBD1. CDR1 is SGHRS, CDR2 YFSETQ, per germline. After removal of 0 bases from V and 8 bases from J, the junction contained 9 bases not matched to a gene. This CDR3 is built from 17 residues. In DNA, the CDR3 is TGCGCCAGCAGCTTGGTGGGGACAGGGGGCGCCCACGATGAGCAGTTCTTC. Amino acid sequence: CASSLVGTGGAHDEQFF.

Ten or more counts support this clonotype. The rearrangement uses TRBV29-1 and TRBJ1-5, with TRBD1 matching over 8 bases. V lost 6 bases and J lost 3; bases outside the gene matches: 7. The V gene's germline CDR1 is SQVTM and CDR2 ANQGSEA. The CDR3 is 14 amino acids. Written as DNA, the CDR3 is TGCAGCGTCGTAGGACAGGGAGACAATCAGCCCCAGCATTTT. It specifies CSVVGQGDNQPQHF.

This clonotype has a count of ten or more. Here the CDR3 DNA reads TGCGCCAGCAGCTGGGGGGACAAGTACAATGAGCAGTTCTTC. It is translated as CASSWGDKYNEQFF. This sequence joins TRBV5-1 and TRBJ2-1, with D perhaps TRBD1 or TRBD2 (6 bases each). The CDR3 spans 14 residues. From germline, CDR1 is SGHRS and CDR2 YFSETQ. With 3 bases removed from V and 4 bases from J, the gap between germline ends came to 11 bases.

In its sample, this clonotype was seen many times. V usage is TRBV6-5 and J usage is TRBJ2-3; D perhaps matches TRBD2 (5 bases). CDR3 size: 13 residues. V lost 3 bases, J lost 5 bases, and 9 bases lay in between. In germline, CDR1 is MNHEY, CDR2 SVGAGI. This CDR3 is CASSYRAGDTQYF. DNA of the CDR3: TGTGCCAGCAGTTATAGGGCGGGAGATACGCAGTATTTT.

As to this clonotype: This sequence may be a read error, since a much larger clone differs from it by one base. V gene TRBV7-9 combines with J gene TRBJ2-5, with D unclear. Looked up from germline, CDR1 is SEHNR and CDR2 is FQNEAQ (reference sequence). The germline V and J ends were trimmed by 7 bases and 4 bases, with 16 bases remaining between them. This CDR3 has 14 residues. The CDR3 DNA reads as TGTGCCAGCATACCGGTGGGATTCGGAGAGACCCAGTACTTC. Its protein product is CASIPVGFGETQYF.

Many counts were recorded for this clonotype. V gene TRBV15 combines with J gene TRBJ2-3; D might be TRBD2 (5 bases). V shed 1 base and J shed 4 bases, with 12 bases lying between them. In germline, CDR1 is LNHNV, CDR2 YYDKDF (reference sequence). This CDR3 region has 15 residues. This CDR3 is CATSRGEGSPDTQYF. The CDR3 bases are TGTGCCACCAGCAGAGGGGAAGGGAGCCCAGATACGCAGTATTTT. Complete variable domain (other parts from reference TRBV15 and TRBJ2-3): DAMVIQNPRYQVTQFGKPVTLSCSQTLNHNVMYWYQQKSSQAPKLLFHYYDKDFNNEADTPDNFQSRRPNTSFCFLDIRSPGLGDTAMYLCATSRGEGSPDTQYFGPGTRLTVL.

This clonotype was observed at least ten times. CDR3: CASSSLRVSGNTIYF. The CDR3 DNA is TGTGCCAGCAGCTCTTTACGGGTCTCTGGAAACACCATATATTTT. V usage is TRBV7-2 and J usage is TRBJ1-3; no clear D. The CDR3 length is 15 residues. In germline, CDR1 is SGHTA, CDR2 FQGNSA. V was shortened by 4 bases and J by 0 bases, with 10 bases between the two germline ends.

The CDR3 is CASSPRPASQNTGELFF. DNA of the CDR3: TGTGCCAGCTCACCACGGCCGGCCTCACAGAACACCGGGGAGCTGTTTTTT. The chain uses TRBV18 and TRBJ2-2; D gene unclear. The CDR3 spans 17 residues. Trimming shortened V by 1 base and J by 1 base, and 13 bases separated the two germline ends. The germline CDR1 and CDR2 sequences are KGHSH and LQKENI.

Notes on this clonotype: One base away lies a much larger clone, so this may be a sequencing read error. V is TRBV14 and J is TRBJ2-3; TRBD2 might be the D (6 bases). Germline values: CDR1 SGHDN, CDR2 FVKESK. The CDR3 runs 17 residues. The CDR3 sequence is CANSQRTGVSLTDTQYF. As DNA, the CDR3 is TGTGCCAACAGCCAAAGAACGGGGGTCAGCCTCACAGATACGCAGTATTTT.

This clonotype was observed many times. This chain connects TRBV7-8 to TRBJ2-5; 10 bases agree with TRBD2. V lost 6 bases, J lost 4 bases, and 2 bases stayed unmatched. The germline CDR1 and CDR2 sequences are SGHVS and FQNEAQ. The CDR3 has 13 residues. In DNA, the CDR3 is TGTGCCAGCAGTAGACTAGCGGGAGAGACCCAGTACTTC. Protein product: CASSRLAGETQYF.